This T cell receptor beta chain was observed in a study of blood T cell repertoires in COVID-19. Whole-study context: The United States, Italy and Spain supplied acute and convalescent COVID-19 samples.

This CDR3 region has 18 residues. V dropped 0 bases and J dropped 4; count of bases not matched to a gene: 13. Germline loops: CDR1 LGHNA, CDR2 YNFKEQ. Authors' data handling: Estimates of nucleated cell counts were drawn from the amplification of reference gene primers. The repertoire was sequenced with immunoSEQ multiplex PCR; TCRdb's copy has only in-frame clones and lacks some. V, J and clone size reflect that table, while D and trimming were determined from the DNA. This table has around 200,000 clones, almost 90% appearing once. What was sequenced was peripheral blood. V usage is TRBV4-2 and J usage is TRBJ1-2; 8 bases fit TRBD1. The clonotype was recovered from a man in his fifties with acute or convalescent COVID-19. Here the CDR3 DNA reads TGTGCCAGCAGCCAAGAAGGAGGGGACAGGCCTACCTTCTATGGCTACACCTTC. Translation gives CASSQEGGDRPTFYGYTF.